This entry lists 21 T cell receptor beta chains sequenced from one sample in a study of ipilimumab plus nivolumab after autologous stem cell transplantation (dated by TCRdb to the early 2020s). The method was the immunoSEQ multiplex PCR assay. Here the immuneACCESS table is served through TCRdb, limited to in-frame sequences with V and J called. Missing clones are a known gap in these copies; in checked studies unresolved V genes cover under half, and the rest lacks a known reason. Within this sample are fewer than 85,000 clones, with approximately 83% of them counted one time only. Clones ranked in the top ten supply roughly 2% of the sample. This sample comprised PBMCs, obtained in a trial of ipilimumab plus nivolumab as post-transplant consolidation. These receptors originate from a male donor with diffuse large B-cell lymphoma.

The V gene is TRBV6-4, the J gene TRBJ2-1; the D is unclear. The CDR3 spans 15 residues. Trimming stripped 2 bases from V and 6 bases from J, with 14 bases between. The germline V gene encodes CDR1 MRHNA and CDR2 SNTAGT. CDR3 sequence: CASSDTDRTPNEQFF. The CDR3 DNA reads as TGTGCCAGCAGTGACACCGATAGGACCCCCAATGAGCAGTTCTTC.

The chain recombines TRBV19 with TRBJ1-5; D possibly corresponds to TRBD1 (5 bases). This CDR3 spans 14 amino acids. CDR1 and CDR2 from the germline V gene are LNHDA and SQIVND (reference sequence). Between the trimmed V and J ends, which lost 3 bases and 7 bases, there was a span of 13 bases. The DNA of the CDR3 is TGTGCCAGTAGTATGGGGGTCCAAACCCAGCCCCAGCATTTT. This encodes CASSMGVQTQPQHF.

This clone was found once. The V and J genes are TRBV2 and TRBJ2-2; unclear D gene. CDR1 is SNHLY, CDR2 FYNNEI, per germline. CDR3 size: 15 residues. Deletions cut 4 bases from V and 1 base from J, with 10 bases between. CDR3 region: CASSGSGLNTGELFF. DNA for the CDR3: TGTGCCAGCAGTGGTTCGGGCCTGAACACCGGGGAGCTGTTTTTT.

The V call is TRBV6-1, the J call TRBJ1-1; no reliable D call. CDR3 length: 12 residues. Germline CDR1 MNHNS, CDR2 SASEGT. V dropped 5 bases and J dropped 0 bases, with 4 bases sitting between them. This chain's CDR3 is CASSFLNTEAFF. The CDR3 DNA reads as TGTGCCAGCAGTTTTTTGAACACTGAAGCTTTCTTT.

V gene TRBV5-1 combines with J gene TRBJ2-3; D is unclear. V was pared by 1 base and J by 1 base, with 10 bases between. The germline gives CDR1 SGHRS, CDR2 YFSETQ. CDR3 length: 15 residues. CDR3 amino acids: CASSLQALGTDTQYF. CDR3 DNA sequence: TGCGCCAGCAGCTTGCAGGCTCTGGGCACAGATACGCAGTATTTT.

The V call is TRBV5-1, the J call TRBJ2-1, with unresolved D. Germline V gives CDR1 SGHRS, CDR2 YFSETQ. This CDR3 comprises 16 residues. Trimming removed 0 bases at V and 6 bases at J, with 16 bases between. The CDR3 nucleotides are TGCGCCAGCAGCTTGGTAAAGGGCAGCAGAACCAATGAGCAGTTCTTC. It yields the protein CASSLVKGSRTNEQFF.

The chain employs TRBV6-5 and TRBJ2-1; D is possibly TRBD1 or TRBD2 (5 bases each). Germline V gives CDR1 MNHEY, CDR2 SVGAGI. V lost 2 bases to trimming and J lost 2 bases, with 10 bases between them. This CDR3 is built from 15 residues. CDR3 residues: CASSYMRGPYNEQFF. CDR3 DNA sequence: TGTGCCAGCAGTTACATGAGGGGCCCCTACAATGAGCAGTTCTTC.

V is TRBV23-1 and J is TRBJ2-7; D might be TRBD1 or TRBD2, each matching 5 bases. TRBV23-1 is recorded as an ORF, its role being uncertain. The CDR3 covers 16 residues. Trimming cost V 4 bases and J 5 bases, with 21 bases left between them. CDR3 bases: TGCGCCAGCAGTCCCCCGAGGGGCGGCAAGGCCCACGAGCAGTACTTC. Translating it yields CASSPPRGGKAHEQYF.

The genes are TRBV7-2 and TRBJ2-5, with 7 bases lining up with TRBD2. V was clipped by 2 bases and J by 1 base; unmatched bases: 7. Germline CDR1 reads SGHTA; CDR2 reads FQGNSA. CDR3 size: 16 residues. The CDR3 loop reads CASSLKRASGQETQYF. CDR3 coding DNA: TGTGCCAGCAGCTTAAAAAGGGCTAGCGGCCAAGAGACCCAGTACTTC.

CDR3: CASSSGPRGGTQYF. As DNA, the CDR3 is TGTGCCAGTAGTAGCGGACCTCGGGGGGGTACGCAGTATTTT. V gene TRBV19 combines with J gene TRBJ2-3; 8 positions match TRBD2. The CDR3 covers 14 residues. CDR1 and CDR2 from the germline V gene are LNHDA and SQIVND (reference sequence). V was pared by 4 bases and J by 8 bases, with 8 bases of the junction left unmatched.

With respect to this clone: Distinct nucleotide sequences in the sample also encode this CDR3. The V gene is TRBV29-1, the J gene TRBJ2-1; D is uncertain. This CDR3 region has 10 residues. Per germline, CDR1 SQVTM and CDR2 ANQGSEA. The V end was cut by 6 bases, the J end by 4 bases, with 4 bases between. The CDR3 coding sequence is TGCAGCGTCGGGTACAATGAGCAGTTCTTC. Protein product: CSVGYNEQFF.

This chain connects TRBV7-2 to TRBJ2-1; TRBD2 is a possible D gene (5 bases). Germline V lookup: CDR1 SGHTA, CDR2 FQGNSA. The V end lost 2 bases, the J end lost 6 bases, and 17 bases lay between the germline ends. The CDR3 runs to 16 residues. This CDR3 reads CASSLSPGLAPNEQFF. The CDR3 DNA follows: TGTGCCAGCAGCTTATCGCCAGGACTGGCCCCCAATGAGCAGTTCTTC.

This chain links TRBV21-1 with TRBJ1-2. TRBV21-1 constitutes a pseudogene. CDR3 length: 15 amino acids. The CDR3 DNA reads TGTGCCAGCAGCAAACCACGGCAGGGAGACTATGGCTACACCTTC. Its translation: CASSKPRQGDYGYTF.

The chain couples TRBV9 to TRBJ1-3; TRBD1 agrees at 9 bases. The CDR3 length is 18 residues. V dropped 2 bases and J dropped 6; count of bases not matched to a gene: 15. Germline V gene data show CDR1 as SGDLS and CDR2 as YYNGEE. The CDR3 is CASSVGPMDRGYPNTIYF. For the CDR3, the DNA is TGTGCCAGCAGCGTCGGGCCGATGGACAGGGGCTATCCAAACACCATATATTTT.

This chain connects TRBV5-1 to TRBJ2-7; either TRBD1 or TRBD2 may fit D (7 bases each). Trimming shortened V by 4 bases and J by 0 bases, and 11 bases separated the two germline ends. Germline V gene lookup returns CDR1 SGHRS and CDR2 YFSETQ. The CDR3 spans 14 residues. CDR3 nucleotides: TGCGCCAGCAGCCCCAGGGGGGGCTCCTACGAGCAGTACTTC. It is translated as CASSPRGGSYEQYF.

This clone was observed a few times. This chain joins TRBV2 and TRBJ2-1; D gene ambiguous. Germline V gives CDR1 SNHLY, CDR2 FYNNEI. This CDR3 has 19 residues. The V end was cut by 4 bases, the J end by 0 bases, with 22 bases between. CDR3 amino acids: CASSVDPSGSPSSYNEQFF. The CDR3 DNA follows: TGTGCCAGCAGTGTAGACCCCTCTGGCAGCCCGAGCTCCTACAATGAGCAGTTCTTC. Combining the CDR3 with reference TRBV2 and TRBJ2-1 gives the whole variable domain EPEVTQTPSHQVTQMGQEVILRCVPISNHLYFYWYRQILGQKVEFLVSFYNNEISEKSEIFDDQFSVERPDGSNFTLKIRSTKLEDSAMYFCASSVDPSGSPSSYNEQFFGPGTRLTVL.

This clone was picked up a small number of times. The CDR3, as DNA: TGTGCCAGCAGCCAACAGCGGGGGGGCCCCTACAATGAGCAGTTCTTC. Its protein product is CASSQQRGGPYNEQFF. The gene calls are TRBV13 and TRBJ2-1; 10 bases agree with TRBD2. The J segment lost 2 bases and the V segment lost 5 bases, leaving 6 bases of the junction unmatched. The CDR3 is 16 residues long. CDR1 and CDR2 from the germline V gene are PRHDT and FYEKMQ (reference sequence).

V and J are TRBV10-2 and TRBJ2-3; TRBD2 is a possible D gene (7 bases). CDR1 is WSHSY and CDR2 is SAAADI in the germline V gene. The germline V and J ends were trimmed by 11 bases and 1 base, with 13 bases remaining between them. The CDR3 is 13 residues long. CDR3 sequence: CAARGAGTDTQYF. The CDR3 region has the DNA TGCGCCGCCCGGGGGGCTGGCACAGATACGCAGTATTTT.

The V and J genes are TRBV6-6 and TRBJ2-7; D is tentatively TRBD1 or TRBD2 (6 bases each). This CDR3 is built from 14 residues. Trimming shortened V by 2 bases and J by 2 bases, and 10 bases separated the two germline ends. Germline CDR1 reads MNHNY; CDR2 reads SVGAGI (reference sequence). The CDR3 reads CASSYVGGTYEQYF. In DNA, the CDR3 is TGTGCCAGCAGTTACGTGGGGGGCACCTACGAGCAGTACTTC.

V usage is TRBV20-1 and J usage is TRBJ1-2; D uncertain. Per germline, CDR1 DFQATT and CDR2 SNEGSKA (reference sequence). V was clipped by 0 bases and J by 4 bases, with 3 bases between them. The CDR3 sequence is 11 residues long. CDR3 amino acids: CSARDGYGYTF. For the CDR3, the DNA is TGCAGTGCTAGAGACGGCTATGGCTACACCTTC.

The rearrangement joins TRBV10-2 to TRBJ2-5, with 7 positions matching TRBD2. The germline gives CDR1 WSHSY, CDR2 SAAADI. This CDR3 region has 13 residues. J was trimmed by 9 bases and V by 4 bases; bases with no gene match: 8. The CDR3 nucleotides are TGCGCCAGCAGTGGGGGGGGATTGCGGTCCCAGTACTTC. This translates into CASSGGGLRSQYF.